This TCR beta chain is from a study of type 1 regulatory T cells. Across the whole study: T-allo10 is a Tr1-enriched, alloantigen-specific CD4 T cell product made in vitro.

Germline V gene data show CDR1 as SGHTA and CDR2 as FQGNSA. The V segment lost 5 bases and the J segment 7 bases; nucleotides outside the gene matches: 9. There are 15 residues in the CDR3. TCRdb passed the reads through MiXCR, listing each CDR3 protein once. The data show some 89,000 distinct CDR3 sequences, roughly 28% seen once. Material: CD4+ T cells, either the whole sample or a sorted fraction (not recorded which). V and J are TRBV7-2 and TRBJ2-7; 12 positions agree with TRBD1. The clonotype was recovered from a human donor in good health. For the CDR3, the DNA is TGTGCCAGCAGCGACACCGGGACAGGGGGCGTAGAGCAGTACTTC. It codes for CASSDTGTGGVEQYF.